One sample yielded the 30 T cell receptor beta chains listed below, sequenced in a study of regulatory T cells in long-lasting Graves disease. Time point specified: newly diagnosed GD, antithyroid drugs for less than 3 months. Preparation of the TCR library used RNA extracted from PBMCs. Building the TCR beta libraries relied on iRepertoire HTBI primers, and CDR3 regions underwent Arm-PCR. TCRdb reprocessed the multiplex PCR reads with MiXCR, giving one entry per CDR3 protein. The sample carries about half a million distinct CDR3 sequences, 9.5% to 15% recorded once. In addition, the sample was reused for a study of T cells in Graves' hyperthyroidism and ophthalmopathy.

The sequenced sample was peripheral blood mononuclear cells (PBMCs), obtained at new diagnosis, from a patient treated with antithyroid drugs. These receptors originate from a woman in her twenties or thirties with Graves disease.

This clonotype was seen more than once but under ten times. CDR3 residues: CASRRQGAGNQPQHF. The CDR3 bases are TGTGCCAGTAGACGACAGGGGGCCGGCAATCAGCCCCAGCATTTT. The chain has TRBV19 and TRBJ1-5, with 10 bases that match TRBD1. The germline V gene has CDR1 LNHDA and CDR2 SQIVND (reference sequence). This CDR3 is built from 15 residues. V shed 6 bases and J 2 bases; nucleotides not matched to a gene: 4.

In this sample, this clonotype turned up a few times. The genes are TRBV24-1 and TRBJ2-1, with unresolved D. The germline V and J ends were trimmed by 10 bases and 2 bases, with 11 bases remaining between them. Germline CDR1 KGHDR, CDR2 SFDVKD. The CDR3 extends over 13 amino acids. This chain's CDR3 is CATESDAYNEQFF. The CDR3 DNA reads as TGTGCCACTGAATCCGATGCCTACAATGAGCAGTTCTTC.

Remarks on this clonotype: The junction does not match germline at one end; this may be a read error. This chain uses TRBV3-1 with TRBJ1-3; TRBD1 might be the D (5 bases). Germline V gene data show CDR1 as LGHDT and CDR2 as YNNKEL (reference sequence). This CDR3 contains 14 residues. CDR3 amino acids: CASSPTVSGNTIHF. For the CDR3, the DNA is TGTGCCAGCAGCCCGACAGTGTCGGGAAACACCATACATTTT.

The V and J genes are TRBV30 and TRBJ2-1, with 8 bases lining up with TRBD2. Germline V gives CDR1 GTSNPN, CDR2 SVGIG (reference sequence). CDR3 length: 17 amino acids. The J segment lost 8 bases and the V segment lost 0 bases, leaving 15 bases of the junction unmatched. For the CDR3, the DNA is TGTGCCTGGAGTGTACCTTATCCATCGGGAGGGCTAGATGAGCAGTTCTTC. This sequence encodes CAWSVPYPSGGLDEQFF.

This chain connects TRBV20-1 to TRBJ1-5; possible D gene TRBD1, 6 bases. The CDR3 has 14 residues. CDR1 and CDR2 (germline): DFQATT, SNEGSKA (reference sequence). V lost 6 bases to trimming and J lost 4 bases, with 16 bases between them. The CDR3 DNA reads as TGCAGTGCCCAAACAGGGATTTGGAATCAGCCCCAGCATTTT. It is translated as CSAQTGIWNQPQHF.

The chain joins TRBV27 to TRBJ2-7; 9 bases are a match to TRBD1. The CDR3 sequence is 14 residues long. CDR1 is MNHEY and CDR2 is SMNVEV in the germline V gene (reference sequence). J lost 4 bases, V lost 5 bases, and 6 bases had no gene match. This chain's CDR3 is CASSPGTGIYEQYF. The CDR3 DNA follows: TGTGCCAGCAGTCCCGGGACAGGGATATACGAGCAGTACTTC.

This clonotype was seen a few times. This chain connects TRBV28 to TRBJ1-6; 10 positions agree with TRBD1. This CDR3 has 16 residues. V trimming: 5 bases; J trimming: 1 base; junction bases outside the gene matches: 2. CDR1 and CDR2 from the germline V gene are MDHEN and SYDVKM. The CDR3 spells CASSKDRGSYNSPLHF. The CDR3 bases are TGTGCCAGCAGTAAGGACAGGGGGTCCTATAATTCACCCCTCCACTTT.

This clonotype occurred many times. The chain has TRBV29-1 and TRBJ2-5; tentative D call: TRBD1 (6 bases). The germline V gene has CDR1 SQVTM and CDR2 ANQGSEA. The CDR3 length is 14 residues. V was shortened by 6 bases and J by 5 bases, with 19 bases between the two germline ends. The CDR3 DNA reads TGCAGCGTCGGGTTGGGGGCTGTGGGGGAGACCCAGTACTTC. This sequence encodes CSVGLGAVGETQYF. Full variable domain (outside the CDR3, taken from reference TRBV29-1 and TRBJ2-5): SAVISQKPSRDICQRGTSLTIQCQVDSQVTMMFWYRQQPGQSLTLIATANQGSEATYESGFVIDKFPISRPNLTFSTLTVSNMSPEDSSIYLCSVGLGAVGETQYFGPGTRLLVL.

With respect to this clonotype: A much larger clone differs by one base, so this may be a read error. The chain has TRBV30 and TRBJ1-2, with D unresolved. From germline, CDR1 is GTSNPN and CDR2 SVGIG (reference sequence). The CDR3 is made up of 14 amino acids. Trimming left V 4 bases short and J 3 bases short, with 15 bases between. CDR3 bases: TGTGCCTGGACTTCATCAACTATGGACTATGGCTACACCTTC. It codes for CAWTSSTMDYGYTF.

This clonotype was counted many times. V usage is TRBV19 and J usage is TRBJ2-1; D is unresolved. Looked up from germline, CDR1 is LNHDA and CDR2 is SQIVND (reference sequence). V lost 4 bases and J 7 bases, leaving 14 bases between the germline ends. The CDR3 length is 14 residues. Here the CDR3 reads CASSTPSIVNEQFF. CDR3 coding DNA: TGTGCCAGTAGTACCCCCAGCATAGTAAATGAGCAGTTCTTC.

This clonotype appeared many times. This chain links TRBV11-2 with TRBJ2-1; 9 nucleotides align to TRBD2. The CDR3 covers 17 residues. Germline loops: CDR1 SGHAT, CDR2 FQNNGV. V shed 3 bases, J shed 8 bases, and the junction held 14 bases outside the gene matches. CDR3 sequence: CASSFFRGSGRGYEQFF. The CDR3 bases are TGTGCCAGCAGCTTTTTTCGAGGTAGCGGGAGAGGTTATGAGCAGTTCTTC.

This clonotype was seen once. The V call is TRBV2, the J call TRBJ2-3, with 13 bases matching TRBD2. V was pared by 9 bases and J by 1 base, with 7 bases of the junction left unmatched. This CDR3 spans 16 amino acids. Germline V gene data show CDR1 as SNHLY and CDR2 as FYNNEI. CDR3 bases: TGTGCCAGTGGGACTAGCGGGGTACGACGCACAGATACGCAGTATTTT. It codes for CASGTSGVRRTDTQYF.

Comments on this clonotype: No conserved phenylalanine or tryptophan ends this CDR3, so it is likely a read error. CDR3 in amino acids: CASSLAQGEGGYTS. The CDR3 region has the DNA TGCGCCAGCAGCTTAGCGCAGGGGGAAGGAGGCTACACCTCC. The chain uses TRBV5-1 and TRBJ1-2, with 7 bases that match TRBD1. V trimming: 2 bases; J trimming: 8 bases; junction bases outside the gene matches: 9. Germline V gives CDR1 SGHRS, CDR2 YFSETQ. CDR3 length equals 14 residues.

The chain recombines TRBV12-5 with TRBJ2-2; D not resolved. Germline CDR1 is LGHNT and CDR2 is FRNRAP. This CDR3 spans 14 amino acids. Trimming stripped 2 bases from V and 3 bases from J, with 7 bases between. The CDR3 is CASGLPTYTGELFF. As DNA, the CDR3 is TGTGCTAGTGGTTTGCCGACATACACCGGGGAGCTGTTTTTT.

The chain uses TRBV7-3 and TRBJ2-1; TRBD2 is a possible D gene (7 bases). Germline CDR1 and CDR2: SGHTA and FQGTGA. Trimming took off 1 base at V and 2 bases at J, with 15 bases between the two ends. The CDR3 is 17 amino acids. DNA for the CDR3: TGTGCCAGCAGCTTAATGCCCGGGGGGCTAACCTACAATGAGCAGTTCTTC. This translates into CASSLMPGGLTYNEQFF.

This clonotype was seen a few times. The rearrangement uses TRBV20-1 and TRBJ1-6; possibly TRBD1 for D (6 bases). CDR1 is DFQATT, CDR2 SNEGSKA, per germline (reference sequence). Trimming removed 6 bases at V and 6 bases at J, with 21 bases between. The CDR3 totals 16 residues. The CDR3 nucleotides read TGCAGTGCACCCTTTGGGGGGCAGTCTCGTAATTCACCCCTCCACTTT. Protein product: CSAPFGGQSRNSPLHF.

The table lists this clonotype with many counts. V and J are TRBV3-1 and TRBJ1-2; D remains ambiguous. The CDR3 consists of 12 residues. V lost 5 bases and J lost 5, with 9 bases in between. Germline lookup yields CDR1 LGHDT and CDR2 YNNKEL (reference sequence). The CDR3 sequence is CASSYLGYGYTF. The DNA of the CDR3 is TGTGCCAGCAGCTATCTGGGTTATGGCTACACCTTC.

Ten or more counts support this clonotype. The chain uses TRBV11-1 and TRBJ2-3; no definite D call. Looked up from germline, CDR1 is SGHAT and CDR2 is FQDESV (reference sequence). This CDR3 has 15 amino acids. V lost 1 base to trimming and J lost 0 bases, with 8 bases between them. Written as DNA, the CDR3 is TGTGCCAGCAGCTTAGACTACCCCAGCACAGATACGCAGTATTTT. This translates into CASSLDYPSTDTQYF.

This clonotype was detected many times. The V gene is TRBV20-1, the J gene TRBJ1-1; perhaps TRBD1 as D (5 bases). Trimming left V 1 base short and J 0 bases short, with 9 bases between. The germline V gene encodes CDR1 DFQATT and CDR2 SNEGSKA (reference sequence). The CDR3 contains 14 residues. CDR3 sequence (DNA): TGCAGTGCTAGAGGCGGGACGGTGAACACTGAAGCTTTCTTT. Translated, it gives CSARGGTVNTEAFF.

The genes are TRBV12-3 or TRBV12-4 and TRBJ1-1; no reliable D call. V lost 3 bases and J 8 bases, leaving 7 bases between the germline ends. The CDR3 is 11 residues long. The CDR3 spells CASSLRWEAFF. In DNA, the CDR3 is TGTGCCAGCAGTTTGAGATGGGAAGCTTTCTTT.

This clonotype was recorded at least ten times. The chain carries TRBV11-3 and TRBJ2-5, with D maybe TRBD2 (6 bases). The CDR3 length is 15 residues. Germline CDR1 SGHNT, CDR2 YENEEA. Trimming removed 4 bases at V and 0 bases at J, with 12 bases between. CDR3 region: CASSWAGSYQETQYF. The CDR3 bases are TGTGCCAGCAGCTGGGCGGGGTCGTACCAAGAGACCCAGTACTTC.

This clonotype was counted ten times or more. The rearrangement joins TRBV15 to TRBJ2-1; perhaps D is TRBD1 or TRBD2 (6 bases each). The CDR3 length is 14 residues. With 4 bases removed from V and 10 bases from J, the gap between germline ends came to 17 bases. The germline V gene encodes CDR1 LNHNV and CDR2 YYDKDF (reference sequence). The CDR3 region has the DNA TGTGCCACCAGCATCAGGAGGGGGATCTCGGAGCAGTTCTTC. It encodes CATSIRRGISEQFF.

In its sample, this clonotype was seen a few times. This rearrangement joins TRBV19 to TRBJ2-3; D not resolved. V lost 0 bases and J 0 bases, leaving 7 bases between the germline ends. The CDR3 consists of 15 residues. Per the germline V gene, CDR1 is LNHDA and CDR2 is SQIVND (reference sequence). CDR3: CASSIEGSSTDTQYF. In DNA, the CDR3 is TGTGCCAGTAGTATAGAAGGATCTAGCACAGATACGCAGTATTTT.

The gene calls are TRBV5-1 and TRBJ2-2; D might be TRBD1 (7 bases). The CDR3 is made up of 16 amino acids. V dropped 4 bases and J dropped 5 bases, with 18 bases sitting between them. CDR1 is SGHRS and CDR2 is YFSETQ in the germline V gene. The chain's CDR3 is CASSHLEGARTGELFF. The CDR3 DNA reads TGCGCCAGCAGCCATTTGGAGGGGGCGAGGACCGGGGAGCTGTTTTTT.

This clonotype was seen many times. CDR3: CATSIQGAGSYEQYF. In nucleotides, the CDR3 is TGTGCCACCAGCATACAGGGGGCAGGCTCCTACGAGCAGTACTTC. The chain couples TRBV15 to TRBJ2-7, with 9 bases identical to TRBD1. Germline CDR1 is LNHNV and CDR2 is YYDKDF (reference sequence). The CDR3 is made up of 15 amino acids. V shed 4 bases and J 0 bases; nucleotides not matched to a gene: 4. The full variable domain, in which reference TRBV15 and TRBJ2-7 provide the parts outside the CDR3, is DAMVIQNPRYQVTQFGKPVTLSCSQTLNHNVMYWYQQKSSQAPKLLFHYYDKDFNNEADTPDNFQSRRPNTSFCFLDIRSPGLGDTAMYLCATSIQGAGSYEQYFGPGTRLTVT.

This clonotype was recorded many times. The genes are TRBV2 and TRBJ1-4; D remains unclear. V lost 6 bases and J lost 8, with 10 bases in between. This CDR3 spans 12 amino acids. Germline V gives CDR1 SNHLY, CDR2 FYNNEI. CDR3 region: CASRTNGEKLFF. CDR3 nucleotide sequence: TGTGCCAGCAGAACGAACGGGGAAAAACTGTTTTTT.

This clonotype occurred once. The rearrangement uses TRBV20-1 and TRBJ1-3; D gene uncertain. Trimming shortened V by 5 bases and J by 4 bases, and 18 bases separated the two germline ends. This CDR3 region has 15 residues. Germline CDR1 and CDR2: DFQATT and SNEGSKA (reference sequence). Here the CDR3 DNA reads TGCAGTGCTGCCGAATTTCCGGGAACAGGAAACACCATATATTTT. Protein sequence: CSAAEFPGTGNTIYF.

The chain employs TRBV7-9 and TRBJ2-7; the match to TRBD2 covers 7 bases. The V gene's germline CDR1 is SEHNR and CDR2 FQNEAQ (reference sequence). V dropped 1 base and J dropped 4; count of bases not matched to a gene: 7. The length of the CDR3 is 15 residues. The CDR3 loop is CASSLEGGSPYEQYF. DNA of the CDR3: TGTGCCAGCAGCTTAGAAGGCGGGAGTCCGTACGAGCAGTACTTC.

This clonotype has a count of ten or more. CDR3 residues: CASSSEETGELFF. The CDR3, as DNA: TGTGCCAGCAGCTCCGAGGAGACCGGGGAGCTGTTTTTT. The rearrangement links TRBV11-3 to TRBJ2-2; D remains unclear. Trimming pared 4 bases from V and 5 bases from J, leaving 8 bases between. The V gene's germline CDR1 is SGHNT and CDR2 YENEEA. The CDR3 is 13 residues long.

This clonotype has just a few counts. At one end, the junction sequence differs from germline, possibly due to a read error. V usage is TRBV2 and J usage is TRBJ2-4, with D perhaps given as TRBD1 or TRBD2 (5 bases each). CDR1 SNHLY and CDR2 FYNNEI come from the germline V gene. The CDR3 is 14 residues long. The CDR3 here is CASSQKTGTNFQYF. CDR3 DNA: TGCGCCAGCAGCCAAAAAACCGGGACCAACTTTCAGTACTTC.